The 3 T cell receptor beta chains listed next were all sequenced from one sample in a study of CD4 T cells in relation to SARS-CoV-2 and coronaviruses. Before the COVID-19 pandemic, during about 2011-2019, CD4+ T cells were taken from unexposed donors. Clones were sequenced by immunoSEQ multiplex PCR, and TCRdb holds only the in-frame ones, with some missing. This table has some 65,000 clones, around 87% appearing once. Sample: memory CD4+ T cells from PBMCs. Receptors originate from a human donor in good health.

The J gene is TRBJ1-4, the V gene TRBV2, with unresolved D. Germline-derived CDR1 and CDR2 are SNHLY and FYNNEI. CDR3 length equals 13 residues. The ends were cut back, 2 bases at V and 5 bases at J, with 6 bases in the middle. Here the CDR3 DNA reads TGTGCCAGCAGTGAAATCAGAAATGAAAAACTGTTTTTT. Its translation: CASSEIRNEKLFF. Full variable domain (rest looked up from reference TRBV2 and TRBJ1-4): EPEVTQTPSHQVTQMGQEVILRCVPISNHLYFYWYRQILGQKVEFLVSFYNNEISEKSEIFDDQFSVERPDGSNFTLKIRSTKLEDSAMYFCASSEIRNEKLFFGSGTQLSVL.

V usage is TRBV11-2 and J usage is TRBJ2-6; D possibly matches TRBD1 or TRBD2 (6 bases each). Germline-derived CDR1 and CDR2 are SGHAT and FQNNGV. V was shortened by 1 base and J by 0 bases, with 10 bases between the two germline ends. This CDR3 spans 17 amino acids. The CDR3 DNA is TGTGCCAGCAGCTTAGGAAGGGGGGCCTCTGGGGCCAACGTCCTGACTTTC. It codes for CASSLGRGASGANVLTF. Using reference TRBV11-2 and TRBJ2-6 for the parts outside the CDR3, the full variable domain is EAGVAQSPRYKIIEKRQSVAFWCNPISGHATLYWYQQILGQGPKLLIQFQNNGVVDDSQLPKDRFSAERLKGVDSTLKIQPAKLEDSAVYLCASSLGRGASGANVLTFGAGSRLTVL.

This clone was detected a few times. This rearrangement joins TRBV19 to TRBJ1-5, with D perhaps matching TRBD1 (5 bases). CDR3 length: 16 residues. V was clipped by 5 bases and J by 5 bases, with 19 bases between them. CDR1 is LNHDA and CDR2 is SQIVND in the germline V gene (reference sequence). The CDR3 DNA sequence: TGTGCCAGTAGTCCAGGAGCAGGGAGAGCGGATCAGCCCCAGCATTTT. This codes for CASSPGAGRADQPQHF.